Below are 4 T cell receptor beta chains sequenced from a single sample in a study of T cells expressing NK-cell markers. TCRdb derives one entry per CDR3 protein from the 5' RACE reads, leaving out DNA. The sample includes 550,000 to 600,000 distinct CDR3 sequences. Sequencing used blood T cells: a sorted CD56 or NKG2C T cell subset, CD4+ or CD8+ T cells, or bulk PBMC T cells (not recorded which). The receptor set was obtained from a man between 18 and 35 years old in good health.

The chain couples TRBV20-1 to TRBJ1-5; TCRdb returns TRBD1, unconfirmable since there is no DNA. Per the germline V gene, CDR1 is DFQATT and CDR2 is SNEGSKA (reference sequence). The CDR3 has 14 amino acids. CDR3 loop: CSAQQGATAQPQHF.

V usage is TRBV20-1 and J usage is TRBJ2-1; TCRdb selects TRBD1, and the lack of DNA leaves this call unchecked. The CDR3 sequence is 15 residues long. Looked up from germline, CDR1 is DFQATT and CDR2 is SNEGSKA (reference sequence). CDR3 amino acids: CSASPTGQGFGEQFF.

The J gene is TRBJ2-1, the V gene TRBV5-1; TCRdb reports TRBD2, a call that lacks DNA to check it against. Germline lookup yields CDR1 SGHRS and CDR2 YFSETQ. The CDR3 extends over 15 amino acids. The CDR3 is CASTEAGVRDNEQFF.

The chain employs TRBV11-2 and TRBJ2-3. Germline loops: CDR1 SGHAT, CDR2 FQNNGV. The CDR3 runs 13 residues. CDR3 sequence: CASSLGRTLGQYF.